What follows are 5 T cell receptor beta chains derived from one specimen sequenced in a study of blood T cell repertoires in COVID-19. Produced via immunoSEQ multiplex PCR; TCRdb's table is partial and in-frame only. Of 100,000 to 120,000 clones listed, roughly 87% are singletons. Sequenced input: peripheral blood. These receptor sequences come from a human donor in a cohort sampled during active COVID-19.

The rearrangement joins TRBV27 to TRBJ1-5; D is perhaps TRBD1 (6 bases). Trimming cost V 4 bases and J 6 bases, with 16 bases left between them. The CDR3 is 15 residues long. Germline V gene lookup returns CDR1 MNHEY and CDR2 SMNVEV (reference sequence). CDR3 protein: CASSSLGQTSQPQHF. CDR3 in DNA: TGTGCCAGCAGTTCGCTAGGACAGACGAGTCAGCCCCAGCATTTT.

The chain uses TRBV28 and TRBJ1-2, with D hard to call. This CDR3 has 12 amino acids. CDR1 MDHEN and CDR2 SYDVKM come from the germline V gene. Trimming left V 6 bases short and J 3 bases short, with 8 bases between. The CDR3 reads CASSPLDYGYTF. The CDR3 DNA reads TGTGCCAGCAGCCCGCTAGACTATGGCTACACCTTC.

The V gene is TRBV4-3, the J gene TRBJ2-2; the D is unclear. V was shortened by 0 bases and J by 5 bases, with 10 bases between the two germline ends. The CDR3 covers 15 residues. The V gene's germline CDR1 is LGHNA and CDR2 YSLEER. In nucleotides, the CDR3 is TGCGCCAGCAGCCAAGATTACATTTCAACCGGGGAGCTGTTTTTT. Residues: CASSQDYISTGELFF.

The chain carries TRBV28 and TRBJ1-6, with D maybe TRBD1 (6 bases). CDR3 size: 15 residues. Trimming took off 8 bases at V and 10 bases at J, with 21 bases between the two ends. Germline CDR1 is MDHEN and CDR2 is SYDVKM. CDR3 loop: CASLPSGGHDSPLHF. The CDR3 nucleotides read TGTGCCAGCCTCCCGAGCGGGGGGCACGACTCACCCCTCCACTTT.

V and J are TRBV28 and TRBJ2-5; a possible D gene is TRBD1 (6 bases). The CDR3 spans 13 residues. Per the germline V gene, CDR1 is MDHEN and CDR2 is SYDVKM. Trimming pared 5 bases from V and 7 bases from J, leaving 14 bases between. The CDR3 loop is CASSLEGVGTQYF. The CDR3 DNA reads TGTGCCAGCAGTCTAGAGGGGGTGGGGACCCAGTACTTC.